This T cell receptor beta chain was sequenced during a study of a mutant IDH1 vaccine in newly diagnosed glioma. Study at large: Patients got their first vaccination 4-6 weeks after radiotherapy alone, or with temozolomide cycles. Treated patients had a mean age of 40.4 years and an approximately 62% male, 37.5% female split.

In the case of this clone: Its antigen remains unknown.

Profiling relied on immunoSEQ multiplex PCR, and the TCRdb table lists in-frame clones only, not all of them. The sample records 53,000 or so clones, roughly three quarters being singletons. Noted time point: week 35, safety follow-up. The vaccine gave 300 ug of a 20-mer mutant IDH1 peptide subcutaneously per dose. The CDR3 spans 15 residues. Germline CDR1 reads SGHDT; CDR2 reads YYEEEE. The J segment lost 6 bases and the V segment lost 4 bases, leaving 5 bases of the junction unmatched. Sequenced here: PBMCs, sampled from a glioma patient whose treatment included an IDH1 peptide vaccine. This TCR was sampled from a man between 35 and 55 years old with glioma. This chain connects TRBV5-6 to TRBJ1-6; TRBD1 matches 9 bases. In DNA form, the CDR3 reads TGTGCCAGCAGCGACAGGGGGTTAGGTAATTCACCCCTCCACTTT. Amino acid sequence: CASSDRGLGNSPLHF. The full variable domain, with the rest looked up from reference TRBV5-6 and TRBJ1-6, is DAGVTQSPTHLIKTRGQQVTLRCSPKSGHDTVSWYQQALGQGPQFIFQYYEEEERQRGNFPDRFSGHQFPNYSSELNVNALLLGDSALYLCASSDRGLGNSPLHFGNGTRLTVT.